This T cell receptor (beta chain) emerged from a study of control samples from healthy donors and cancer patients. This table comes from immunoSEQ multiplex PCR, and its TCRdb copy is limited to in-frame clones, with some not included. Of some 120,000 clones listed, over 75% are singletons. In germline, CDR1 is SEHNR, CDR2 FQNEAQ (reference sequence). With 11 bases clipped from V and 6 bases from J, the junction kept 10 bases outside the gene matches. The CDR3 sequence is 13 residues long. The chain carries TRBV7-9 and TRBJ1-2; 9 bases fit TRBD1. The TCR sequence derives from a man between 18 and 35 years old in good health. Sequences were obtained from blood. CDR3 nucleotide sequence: TGTGCCGGCTTCGGGACAGGGAGGGATGGCTACACCTTC. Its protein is CAGFGTGRDGYTF.